The source of this T cell receptor beta chain is a study of blood T cell repertoires in COVID-19. Whole-study context: The cDNA or gDNA used as material had been derived from T cells, B-cell-depleted T cells, or PBMCs.

V dropped 4 bases and J dropped 0 bases, with 17 bases sitting between them. Germline assignment: CDR1 LGHDT and CDR2 YNNKEL (reference sequence). The CDR3 covers 17 residues. Per the original methods: Amplification of reference gene primers provided the estimated nucleated cell counts. Profiling relied on immunoSEQ multiplex PCR, and the TCRdb table lists in-frame clones only, not all of them. V and J calls and clone size are as listed in that table; D and trimming were resolved from the DNA. The sample has about 150,000 clones, about four fifths seen once; the top ten hold around 32%. This receptor was taken from a woman aged 60 to 75 with acute or convalescent COVID-19. Material for sequencing was peripheral blood. The chain employs TRBV3-1 (or the pseudogene TRBV3-2) and TRBJ2-3; D unresolved. The CDR3 coding sequence is TGTGCCAGCAGCCGACAACTTGGCCGGCTGAGCACAGATACGCAGTATTTT. Amino acid sequence: CASSRQLGRLSTDTQYF.